The clone carrying this T cell receptor beta chain was recorded a few times. Antigen: not known. The source of the sample is a study of T cell repertoires in cytomegalovirus infection. Study-level background: Based on public TCR beta signatures, there were indications of CMV infection and of a matching HLA type.

Whole-study results and caveats: CMV carriers having the relevant HLA were flagged by cumulative public TCR beta family frequency. The response measured ex vivo was dominated by TCR beta clonotypes (HLA-C-restricted and CMV-specific).

TCRdb reprocessed the reads with MiXCR, giving one entry per CDR3 protein. This sample carries about 260,000 distinct CDR3 sequences, around 8.7% of them seen once, and the ten largest clones take over 13%. The V gene lost 3 bases and the J gene lost 1 base, with 18 bases spanning the gap. CDR1 is SGHTA, CDR2 FQGNSA, per germline. This CDR3 has 17 amino acids. The specimen sequenced was PBMCs. This clonotype was obtained from a human donor in good health (CMV status not recorded). Some clones in this sample may be carry-over from other donors' samples. The gene calls are TRBV7-2 and TRBJ2-5; maybe TRBD1 (5 bases). The CDR3 region has the DNA TGTGCCAGCAGCTTCCTCCCAGGGTTTGGTACCCAAGAGACCCAGTACTTC. Residues: CASSFLPGFGTQETQYF.